This TCR beta chain emerged from a study of cytomegalovirus exposure and HLA in healthy donors. For the study at large: The same platform used for the approximately 670 first-cohort repertoires was also used for the 100 to 150 validation repertoires, as a later analysis reported.

Unmatched junction bases numbered 6, after V lost 4 bases and J lost 6 bases. The CDR3 extends over 14 amino acids. The germline V gene encodes CDR1 MNHNY and CDR2 SVGAGI (reference sequence). Separate from the roughly 700-subject first cohort was the approximately 120-subject validation cohort, to which the donors belonged. Study-wide results and limits: As was reported, the classifier diagnosed cytomegalovirus status with high specificity and sensitivity.

Assay: immunoSEQ multiplex PCR; the TCRdb copy retains only in-frame clones and omits some. Among roughly 64,000 clones listed, roughly 94% were seen once. On this clone: As yet, its antigen is unknown.

Sequenced: PBMCs. This sequence was found in a woman aged 18-29 years in good health and CMV-seropositive. The rearrangement links TRBV6-6 to TRBJ1-5; 7 bases align to TRBD1. The CDR3 DNA reads TGTGCCAGCAGTTTAGGGGGCGTCGGTCAGCCCCAGCATTTT. Protein product: CASSLGGVGQPQHF.